Presented here are 13 T cell receptor beta chains from one specimen sequenced in a study of T cell responses to AZD1222 COVID-19 vaccine. Assay: immunoSEQ multiplex PCR; the TCRdb copy retains only in-frame clones and omits some. This table holds fewer than 180,000 clones, about nine tenths found once. The sequencing used peripheral blood, collected 28 days after the second AZD1222 dose. The receptors derive from an adult who received the AZD1222 COVID-19 vaccine.

This chain connects TRBV2 to TRBJ2-5; 9 nucleotides agree with TRBD2. V shed 4 bases, J shed 5 bases, and the junction held 11 bases outside the gene matches. In germline, CDR1 is SNHLY, CDR2 FYNNEI. The CDR3 runs to 16 residues. The CDR3 nucleotides are TGTGCCAGCAGTGGAGGGTTAGCGGGAGATATCGAGACCCAGTACTTC. Encoded protein: CASSGGLAGDIETQYF. The full variable domain, rest sourced from reference TRBV2 and TRBJ2-5, is EPEVTQTPSHQVTQMGQEVILRCVPISNHLYFYWYRQILGQKVEFLVSFYNNEISEKSEIFDDQFSVERPDGSNFTLKIRSTKLEDSAMYFCASSGGLAGDIETQYFGPGTRLLVL.

The V gene is TRBV19, the J gene TRBJ2-7; no clear D gene. Germline CDR1 LNHDA, CDR2 SQIVND (reference sequence). This CDR3 spans 15 amino acids. V gave up 1 base and J gave up 3 bases, with 13 bases separating them. DNA for the CDR3: TGTGCCAGTAGTATAGCCCCGCGTGACCACTACGAGCAGTACTTC. This translates into CASSIAPRDHYEQYF. Using reference TRBV19 and TRBJ2-7 for the parts outside the CDR3, the full variable domain is DGGITQSPKYLFRKEGQNVTLSCEQNLNHDAMYWYRQDPGQGLRLIYYSQIVNDFQKGDIAEGYSVSREKKESFPLTVTSAQKNPTAFYLCASSIAPRDHYEQYFGPGTRLTVT.

The chain links TRBV5-6 to TRBJ1-6; D is perhaps TRBD1 (5 bases). Germline V lookup: CDR1 SGHDT, CDR2 YYEEEE. V dropped 3 bases and J dropped 8 bases, with 9 bases sitting between them. This CDR3 has 13 amino acids. CDR3 sequence reads: CASSSRVDSPLHF. Written as DNA, the CDR3 is TGTGCCAGCAGCTCCAGGGTAGATTCACCCCTCCACTTT.

The table lists this clone with a count of one. J is TRBJ1-1 and V is TRBV6-5; 9 bases are shared with TRBD1. The germline CDR1 and CDR2 sequences are MNHEY and SVGAGI. J gave up 0 bases and V 7 bases, and 6 bases lay outside the gene matches. The CDR3 consists of 15 residues. DNA for the CDR3: TGTGCCAGCAACCTACAGGGGGCCCTGAACACTGAAGCTTTCTTT. As protein: CASNLQGALNTEAFF.

V and J are TRBV19 and TRBJ1-3; unclear D gene. The CDR3 runs 14 residues. Trimming took off 3 bases at V and 0 bases at J, with 6 bases between the two ends. Germline V gene data show CDR1 as LNHDA and CDR2 as SQIVND (reference sequence). The CDR3: CASSMQSSGNTIYF. DNA for the CDR3: TGTGCCAGTAGTATGCAGAGCTCTGGAAACACCATATATTTT.

The rearrangement joins TRBV5-1 to TRBJ1-1; a possible D gene is TRBD1 (5 bases). The germline V gene encodes CDR1 SGHRS and CDR2 YFSETQ. The CDR3 totals 15 residues. The V gene lost 7 bases and the J gene lost 0 bases, with 16 bases spanning the gap. The CDR3 protein is CASGPQGPLNTEAFF. For the CDR3, the DNA is TGCGCCAGCGGGCCTCAGGGACCCCTGAACACTGAAGCTTTCTTT.

The chain has TRBV25-1 and TRBJ1-2; 8 bases are a match to TRBD1. This CDR3 region has 14 residues. Germline V lookup: CDR1 MGHDK, CDR2 SYGVNS. V shed 8 bases and J 6 bases; nucleotides not matched to a gene: 11. The CDR3 spells CASQRTGKIDGYTF. The CDR3 DNA reads TGTGCCAGCCAGAGGACAGGGAAAATCGATGGCTACACCTTC.

The rearrangement uses TRBV19 and TRBJ1-2, with D hard to call. Germline loops: CDR1 LNHDA, CDR2 SQIVND (reference sequence). With 5 bases removed from V and 3 bases from J, the gap between germline ends came to 13 bases. The CDR3 contains 14 residues. CDR3 protein: CASSAPRVDYGYTF. The CDR3 DNA reads as TGTGCCAGTAGTGCACCTCGGGTCGACTATGGCTACACCTTC.

The genes are TRBV5-1 and TRBJ2-3, with 8 bases that match TRBD1. J was trimmed by 0 bases and V by 3 bases; bases with no gene match: 18. This CDR3 has 20 amino acids. Germline V gene sequence: CDR1 SGHRS, CDR2 YFSETQ. CDR3 nucleotide sequence: TGCGCCAGCAGCTCAGGACAGGGCCGACTATTCGGGGCTAGCACAGATACGCAGTATTTT. Translation: CASSSGQGRLFGASTDTQYF.

This clone was detected only once. This sequence joins TRBV30 and TRBJ1-1; D unclear. This CDR3 spans 15 amino acids. The germline V and J ends were trimmed by 1 base and 0 bases, with 12 bases remaining between them. Germline V gives CDR1 GTSNPN, CDR2 SVGIG (reference sequence). The CDR3 DNA reads as TGTGCCTGGAGTGGGACTTTTAGCATGAACACTGAAGCTTTCTTT. This encodes CAWSGTFSMNTEAFF.

DNA for the CDR3: TGTGCCAGCAGCCAAGAAGTCGGCAGGGCTCGTGAAAAACTGTTTTTT. The encoded protein is CASSQEVGRAREKLFF. V and J are TRBV3-1 (or the pseudogene TRBV3-2) and TRBJ1-4, with a tentative D call TRBD1 (5 bases). The CDR3 is 16 residues long. The germline V gene has CDR1 LGHDT and CDR2 YNNKEL (reference sequence). V lost 0 bases to trimming and J lost 7 bases, with 15 bases between them.

This rearrangement joins TRBV27 to TRBJ2-7; 12 bases line up with TRBD2. CDR3 size: 12 residues. The germline V gene has CDR1 MNHEY and CDR2 SMNVEV (reference sequence). CDR3 sequence reads: CATTSGSYEQYF. CDR3 DNA: TGTGCTACGACTAGCGGGAGTTACGAGCAGTACTTC.

The rearrangement uses TRBV19 and TRBJ2-7, with TRBD1 matching over 9 bases. Germline CDR1 and CDR2: LNHDA and SQIVND (reference sequence). V lost 4 bases, J lost 6 bases, and 7 bases stayed unmatched. The CDR3 contains 14 residues. The CDR3 spells CASSTTGGIGEQYF. The CDR3 nucleotides read TGTGCCAGTAGTACGACAGGGGGGATTGGCGAGCAGTACTTC.